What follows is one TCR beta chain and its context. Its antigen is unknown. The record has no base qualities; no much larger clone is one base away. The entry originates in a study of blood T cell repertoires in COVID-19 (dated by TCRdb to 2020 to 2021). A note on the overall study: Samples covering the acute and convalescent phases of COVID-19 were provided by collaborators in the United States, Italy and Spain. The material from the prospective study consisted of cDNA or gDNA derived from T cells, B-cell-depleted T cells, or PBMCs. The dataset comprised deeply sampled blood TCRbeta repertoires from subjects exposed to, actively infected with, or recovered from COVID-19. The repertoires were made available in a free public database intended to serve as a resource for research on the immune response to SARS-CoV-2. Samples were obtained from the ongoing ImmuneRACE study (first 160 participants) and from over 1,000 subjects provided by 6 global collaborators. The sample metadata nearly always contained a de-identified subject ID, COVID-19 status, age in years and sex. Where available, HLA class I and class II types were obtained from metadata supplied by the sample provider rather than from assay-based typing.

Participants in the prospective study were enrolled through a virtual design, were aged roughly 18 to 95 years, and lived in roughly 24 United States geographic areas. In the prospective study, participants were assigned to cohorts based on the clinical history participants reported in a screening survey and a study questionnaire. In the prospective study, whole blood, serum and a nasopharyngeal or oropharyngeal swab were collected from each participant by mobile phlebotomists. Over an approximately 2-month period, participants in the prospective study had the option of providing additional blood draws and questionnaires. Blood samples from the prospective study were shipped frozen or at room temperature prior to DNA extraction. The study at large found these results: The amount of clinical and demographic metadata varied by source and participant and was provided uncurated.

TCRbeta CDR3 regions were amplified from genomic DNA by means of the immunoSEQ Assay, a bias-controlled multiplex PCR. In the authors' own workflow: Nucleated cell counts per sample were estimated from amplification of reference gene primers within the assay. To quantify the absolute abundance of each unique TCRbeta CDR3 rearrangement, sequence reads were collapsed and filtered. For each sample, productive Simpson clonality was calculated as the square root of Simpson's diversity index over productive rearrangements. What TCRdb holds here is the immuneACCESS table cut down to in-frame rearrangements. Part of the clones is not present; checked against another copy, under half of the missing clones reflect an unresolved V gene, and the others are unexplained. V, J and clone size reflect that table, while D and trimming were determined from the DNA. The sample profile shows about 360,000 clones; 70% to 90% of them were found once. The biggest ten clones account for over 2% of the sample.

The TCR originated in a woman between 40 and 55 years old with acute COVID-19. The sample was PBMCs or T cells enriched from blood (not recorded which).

The sequence in DNA is TGCAGTGCTGGACAGCTCAATGAGCAGTTCTTC. This is translated as CSAGQLNEQFF. The rearranged segments are TRBV20-1 and TRBJ2-1; the D gene is perhaps TRBD1, from 6 matching bases. The junction carries 8 bases between V and J, which are trimmed by 5 bases and 6 bases respectively. The CDR3 sequence holds 11 residues, the cysteine and phenylalanine included. Here the CDR3 DNA is all that survives: 33 bases in frame from base 1. The germline V gene (reference sequence) sets CDR1 to DFQATT and CDR2 to SNEGSKA.